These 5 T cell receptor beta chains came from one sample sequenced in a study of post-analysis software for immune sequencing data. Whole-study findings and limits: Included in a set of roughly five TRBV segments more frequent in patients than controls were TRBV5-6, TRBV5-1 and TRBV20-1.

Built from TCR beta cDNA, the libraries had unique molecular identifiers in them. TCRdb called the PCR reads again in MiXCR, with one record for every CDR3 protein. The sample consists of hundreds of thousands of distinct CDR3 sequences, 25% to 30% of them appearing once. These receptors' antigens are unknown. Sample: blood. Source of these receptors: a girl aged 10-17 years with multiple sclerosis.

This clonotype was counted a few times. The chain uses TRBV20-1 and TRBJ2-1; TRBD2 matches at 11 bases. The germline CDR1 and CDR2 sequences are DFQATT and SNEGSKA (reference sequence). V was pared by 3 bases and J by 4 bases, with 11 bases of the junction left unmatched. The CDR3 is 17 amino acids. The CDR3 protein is CSASQALAGGSYNEQFF. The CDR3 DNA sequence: TGCAGTGCTAGTCAGGCGCTAGCGGGAGGCTCTTACAATGAGCAGTTCTTC.

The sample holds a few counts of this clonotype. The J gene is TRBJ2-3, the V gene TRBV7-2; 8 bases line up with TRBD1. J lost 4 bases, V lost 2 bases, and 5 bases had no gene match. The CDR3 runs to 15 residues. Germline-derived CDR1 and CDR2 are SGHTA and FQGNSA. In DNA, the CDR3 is TGTGCCAGCAGCTTAACCAGGGGGCTTTCAGATACGCAGTATTTT. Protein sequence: CASSLTRGLSDTQYF.

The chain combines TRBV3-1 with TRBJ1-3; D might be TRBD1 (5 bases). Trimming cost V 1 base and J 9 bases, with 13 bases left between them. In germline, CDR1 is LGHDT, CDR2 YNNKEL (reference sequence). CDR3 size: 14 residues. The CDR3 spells CASSQVRGWGTIYF. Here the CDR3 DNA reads TGTGCCAGCAGCCAAGTTCGGGGGTGGGGCACCATATATTTT.

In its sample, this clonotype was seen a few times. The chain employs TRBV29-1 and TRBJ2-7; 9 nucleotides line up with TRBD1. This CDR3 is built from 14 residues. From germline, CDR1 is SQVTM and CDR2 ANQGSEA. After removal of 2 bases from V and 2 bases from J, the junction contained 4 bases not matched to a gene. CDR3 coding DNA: TGCAGCGTTGAATGGACAGGGGCTACCTACGAGCAGTACTTC. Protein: CSVEWTGATYEQYF.

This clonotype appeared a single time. In nucleotides, the CDR3 is TGTGCCAGCAGTGATCCTGGCGGGAGGGCCGGCGAGCAGTACTTC. Protein: CASSDPGGRAGEQYF. V usage is TRBV6-1 and J usage is TRBJ2-7; 9 positions match TRBD2. J gave up 6 bases and V 3 bases, and 9 bases lay outside the gene matches. The CDR3 is made up of 15 amino acids. Looked up from germline, CDR1 is MNHNS and CDR2 is SASEGT.